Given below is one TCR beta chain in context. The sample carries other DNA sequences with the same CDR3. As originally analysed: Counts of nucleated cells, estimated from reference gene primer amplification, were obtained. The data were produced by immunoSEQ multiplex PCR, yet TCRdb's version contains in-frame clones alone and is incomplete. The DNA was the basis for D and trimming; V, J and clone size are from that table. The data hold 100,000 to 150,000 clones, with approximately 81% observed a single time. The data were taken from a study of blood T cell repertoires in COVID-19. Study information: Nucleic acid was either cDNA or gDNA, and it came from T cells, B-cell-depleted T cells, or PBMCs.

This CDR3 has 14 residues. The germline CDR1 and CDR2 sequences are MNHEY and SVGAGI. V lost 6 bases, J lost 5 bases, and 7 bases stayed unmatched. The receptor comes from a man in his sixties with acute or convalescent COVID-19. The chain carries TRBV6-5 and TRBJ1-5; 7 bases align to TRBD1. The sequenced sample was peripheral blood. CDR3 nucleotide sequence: TGTGCCAGCAGCCGTACAGGGGCCTATCAGCCCCAGCATTTT. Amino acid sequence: CASSRTGAYQPQHF.